The following is a TCR beta chain sequence with its context. The entry originates in a study of T cell changes during pregnancy in multiple sclerosis. Germline values: CDR1 MNHEY, CDR2 SMNVEV (reference sequence). Trimming took off 8 bases at V and 8 bases at J, with 12 bases between the two ends. The CDR3 sequence is 11 residues long. Some clones are missing from TCRdb's copy, which holds only in-frame ones; the method was immunoSEQ multiplex PCR. The profile shows 40,000 to 50,000 clones, almost 95% of them singletons. The sequences come from CD8+ T cells from peripheral blood mononuclear cells, collected in the third trimester of pregnancy. The origin of this receptor is a female donor with multiple sclerosis, enrolled in a pregnancy study. The chain links TRBV27 to TRBJ1-2; no clear D gene. CDR3 loop: CASVGMQGYTF. DNA for the CDR3: TGTGCCAGCGTTGGCATGCAGGGCTACACCTTC.